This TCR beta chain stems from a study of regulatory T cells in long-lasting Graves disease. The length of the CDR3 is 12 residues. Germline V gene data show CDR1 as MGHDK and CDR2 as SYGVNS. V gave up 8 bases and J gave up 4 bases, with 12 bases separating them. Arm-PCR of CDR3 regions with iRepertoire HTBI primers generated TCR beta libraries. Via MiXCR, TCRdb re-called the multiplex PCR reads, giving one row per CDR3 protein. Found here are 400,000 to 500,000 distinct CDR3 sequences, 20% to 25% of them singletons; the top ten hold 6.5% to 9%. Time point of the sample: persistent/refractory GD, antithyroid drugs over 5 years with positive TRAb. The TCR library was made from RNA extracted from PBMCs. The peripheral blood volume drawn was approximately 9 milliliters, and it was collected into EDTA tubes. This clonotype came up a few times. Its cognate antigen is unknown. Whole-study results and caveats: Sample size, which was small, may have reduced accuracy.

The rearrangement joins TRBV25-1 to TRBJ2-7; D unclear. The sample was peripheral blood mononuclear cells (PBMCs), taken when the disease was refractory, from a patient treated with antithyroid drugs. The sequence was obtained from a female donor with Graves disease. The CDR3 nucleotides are TGTGCCAGCGGTGTTGACACGTACGAGCAGTACTTC. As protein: CASGVDTYEQYF.